This T cell receptor (beta chain) was identified in a study of beta chain features in type 1 diabetes. This clone was seen a few times. Its antigen is as yet unknown. CDR3 size: 17 residues. Per germline, CDR1 SGHDT and CDR2 YYEEEE. V lost 2 bases, J lost 1 base, and 18 bases lay in between. The whole isolated RNA underwent reverse transcription, so sequencing captured expressed TCRB transcripts. Using immunoSEQ multiplex PCR, the repertoire was profiled, and TCRdb retains in-frame clones only, with some absent. Seen here are about 160,000 clones, approximately 9.1% observed once, and the top ten hold roughly 0.7%. Study results and caveats: There was a moderate but significant shortening of TCRB CDR3s in all four CD4+ subsets of Type 1 diabetes patients.

The sample taken for sequencing was central memory CD4+ T cells from blood. The V and J genes are TRBV5-6 and TRBJ1-1; D uncertain. The clonotype originates from a woman in her thirties with type 1 diabetes. The CDR3 here is CASSFFSGQHPNTEAFF. The CDR3 nucleotides are TGTGCCAGCAGCTTTTTTTCTGGGCAACACCCGAACACTGAAGCTTTCTTT. Using reference TRBV5-6 and TRBJ1-1 for the parts outside the CDR3, the full variable domain is DAGVTQSPTHLIKTRGQQVTLRCSPKSGHDTVSWYQQALGQGPQFIFQYYEEEERQRGNFPDRFSGHQFPNYSSELNVNALLLGDSALYLCASSFFSGQHPNTEAFFGQGTRLTVV.